This T cell receptor beta chain was recovered during a study of shared clonotypes between healthy human individuals. The repertoire was sequenced with immunoSEQ multiplex PCR; TCRdb's copy has only in-frame clones and lacks some. In the table there are 2.3 million or so clones, over 90% of which are singletons. Trimming shortened V by 4 bases and J by 0 bases, and 20 bases separated the two germline ends. CDR1 is SGDLS, CDR2 YYNGEE, per germline. This CDR3 is 18 amino acids long. The sample comprised naive CD4+ T cells from PBMCs. Indicated subset: CD45RA+ positively selected. This TCR came from a man between 18 and 35 years old in good health. Some clones in this sample may be carry-over from other donors' samples. The V gene is TRBV9, the J gene TRBJ2-1; D may be TRBD1 (5 bases). The CDR3 loop reads CASSPLSQGSFSYNEQFF. CDR3 bases: TGTGCCAGCAGCCCCCTATCCCAGGGCTCCTTCTCCTACAATGAGCAGTTCTTC.